Below are 32 T cell receptor beta chains sequenced from a single sample in a study of blood T cell repertoires in COVID-19. Clones were sequenced by immunoSEQ multiplex PCR, and TCRdb holds only the in-frame ones, with some missing. The sample has about 250,000 clones, more than 70% seen once. The material sequenced was peripheral blood. These receptors all come from a woman in her 30s with COVID-19, enrolled during active disease.

This clone was counted once. The chain combines TRBV4-1 with TRBJ1-4, with a weak D call TRBD1 (5 bases). Trimming took 4 bases from V and 6 from J, leaving 9 bases between them. There are 13 residues in the CDR3. Germline lookup yields CDR1 MGHRA and CDR2 YSYEKL. CDR3 sequence (DNA): TGCGCCAGCAGCCGCGGGACTCATGAAAAACTGTTTTTT. Its protein is CASSRGTHEKLFF.

This clone appeared once. V is TRBV5-1 and J is TRBJ2-2; unclear D gene. Trimming shortened V by 2 bases and J by 6 bases, and 11 bases separated the two germline ends. The length of the CDR3 is 14 residues. Germline assignment: CDR1 SGHRS and CDR2 YFSETQ. For the CDR3, the DNA is TGCGCCAGCAGCTTTGGGCCTGGTTCCGGGGAGCTGTTTTTT. It encodes CASSFGPGSGELFF.

V usage is TRBV4-3 and J usage is TRBJ2-3, with D unclear. Per the germline V gene, CDR1 is LGHNA and CDR2 is YSLEER. Trimming removed 3 bases from V and 6 bases from J, with 10 bases in between. The CDR3 loop spans 13 amino acids. The CDR3 reads CASSQEMGDTQYF. CDR3 DNA sequence: TGCGCCAGCAGCCAGGAAATGGGCGATACGCAGTATTTT.

Worth noting for this clone: The limits of the CDR3 on the DNA are not certain, so only TCRdb's listed CDR3 is given. The chain uses TRBV12-3 or TRBV12-4 and TRBJ1-2. The length of the CDR3 is 13 amino acids, counting both ends. Here the CDR3 reads CASSLERERGYTF.

A remark on this clone: This CDR3 is also generated by other DNA sequences in the sample. The chain recombines TRBV5-1 with TRBJ1-1; D is ambiguous. Trimming pared 0 bases from V and 1 base from J, leaving 4 bases between. Germline V CDR1 and CDR2: SGHRS, YFSETQ. This CDR3 contains 13 residues. The CDR3 sequence: CASSLAGNTEAFF. The CDR3 DNA sequence: TGCGCCAGCAGCTTGGCGGGGAACACTGAAGCTTTCTTT.

This clone has only one observation. The chain couples TRBV18 to TRBJ1-5, with 11 bases identical to TRBD1. V shed 4 bases and J 7 bases; nucleotides not matched to a gene: 6. Germline CDR1 and CDR2: KGHSH and LQKENI. The CDR3 is 15 amino acids. CDR3: CASSRDRGSRQPQHF. For the CDR3, the DNA is TGTGCCAGCTCACGGGACAGGGGGTCGAGGCAGCCCCAGCATTTT.

This chain connects TRBV5-5 to TRBJ1-2; D may be TRBD1 (6 bases). The CDR3 has 17 amino acids. V lost 0 bases to trimming and J lost 4 bases, with 19 bases between them. Looked up from germline, CDR1 is SGHKS and CDR2 is YYEKEE (reference sequence). In DNA, the CDR3 is TGTGCCAGCAGCTTGGAGGGTATTACACAGGGTCCCTATGGCTACACCTTC. It specifies CASSLEGITQGPYGYTF.

The chain is built from TRBV29-1 and TRBJ1-2, with D perhaps TRBD1 (5 bases). The V end lost 3 bases, the J end lost 7 bases, and 9 bases lay between the germline ends. Germline CDR1 reads SQVTM; CDR2 reads ANQGSEA. There are 11 residues in the CDR3. CDR3 in DNA: TGCAGCGTTGATGGGGGGTCTGGCTACACCTTC. Residues: CSVDGGSGYTF.

The chain combines TRBV2 with TRBJ2-5; 7 nucleotides line up with TRBD2. The CDR3 is made up of 13 amino acids. V dropped 8 bases and J dropped 5; count of bases not matched to a gene: 8. Germline V gives CDR1 SNHLY, CDR2 FYNNEI. DNA for the CDR3: TGTGCCAGCGACGTTGAGGGAGGGGAGACCCAGTACTTC. Translating it yields CASDVEGGETQYF.

This chain connects TRBV6-5 to TRBJ2-1; 7 positions match TRBD1. V lost 6 bases to trimming and J lost 8 bases; unmatched junction nucleotides: 10. Germline CDR1 is MNHEY and CDR2 is SVGAGI. CDR3 length: 14 amino acids. CDR3 in amino acids: CASRVRTGVDEQFF. In DNA form, the CDR3 reads TGTGCCAGCAGGGTGAGAACAGGGGTAGATGAGCAGTTCTTC.

The chain recombines TRBV1 with TRBJ1-4; the D segment call TRBD1 is taken from the table without a DNA check. TRBV1 is labeled a pseudogene. This CDR3 has 13 residues. CDR3 loop: CTSSQGPQEKLFF. DNA of the CDR3: TGCACCAGCAGCCAAGGGCCCCAGGAAAAACTGTTTTTT.

The rearrangement uses TRBV11-3 and TRBJ2-1; 10 bases fit TRBD2. The trim removed 2 bases at V and 8 bases at J, leaving 9 bases unmatched. The CDR3 has 16 amino acids. Per the germline V gene, CDR1 is SGHNT and CDR2 is YENEEA. The CDR3 sequence: CASSLSASGSLYEQFF. CDR3 bases: TGTGCCAGCAGCTTATCGGCTAGCGGGAGTCTCTATGAGCAGTTCTTC.

J is TRBJ1-6 and V is TRBV7-2; a possible D gene is TRBD1 (6 bases). Germline-derived CDR1 and CDR2 are SGHTA and FQGNSA. CDR3 length: 15 residues. V was clipped by 0 bases and J by 11 bases, with 14 bases between them. The chain's CDR3 is CASSLARVGGPPLHF. The CDR3 DNA follows: TGTGCCAGCAGCTTAGCCCGGGTAGGGGGTCCACCCCTCCACTTT.

The rearrangement uses TRBV29-1 and TRBJ2-3, with D perhaps TRBD2 (6 bases). Trimming removed 7 bases at V and 4 bases at J, with 21 bases between. Germline V gene lookup returns CDR1 SQVTM and CDR2 ANQGSEA. The length of the CDR3 is 15 residues. The CDR3 region is CSAGGFVRRADTQYF. CDR3 sequence (DNA): TGCAGCGCCGGAGGGTTCGTCCGGAGGGCAGATACGCAGTATTTT.

This chain connects TRBV24-1 to TRBJ2-1, with TRBD2 matching 10 bases. CDR3 length: 16 amino acids. With V trimmed by 4 bases and J by 5 bases, 7 bases remained unmatched. The germline gives CDR1 KGHDR, CDR2 SFDVKD. As DNA, the CDR3 is TGTGCCACCAGTGACTCCCCGGGACTAGCGAACAATGAGCAGTTCTTC. This encodes CATSDSPGLANNEQFF.

This chain joins TRBV5-4 and TRBJ1-2; D remains unclear. Trimming removed 1 base at V and 1 base at J, with 11 bases between. The CDR3 is made up of 15 amino acids. From germline, CDR1 is SGHNT and CDR2 YYREEE (reference sequence). In nucleotides, the CDR3 is TGTGCCAGCAGCTTGACCAACGGACTTAACTATGGCTACACCTTC. As protein: CASSLTNGLNYGYTF.

This clone showed up just once. The chain employs TRBV30 and TRBJ1-2, with D possibly matching TRBD1 (5 bases). The ends were cut back, 5 bases at V and 0 bases at J, with 13 bases in the middle. This CDR3 spans 14 amino acids. Per germline, CDR1 GTSNPN and CDR2 SVGIG (reference sequence). CDR3 in amino acids: CAWSAGPPNYGYTF. CDR3 nucleotides: TGTGCCTGGTCAGCAGGGCCTCCTAACTATGGCTACACCTTC.

The rearrangement links TRBV5-5 to TRBJ1-1; TRBD1 matches at 7 bases. CDR3 length: 15 residues. V trimming: 3 bases; J trimming: 0 bases; junction bases outside the gene matches: 5. CDR1 and CDR2 (germline): SGHKS, YYEKEE (reference sequence). The CDR3 DNA follows: TGTGCCAGCAGCTGGGGAGACAGGGTGAACACTGAAGCTTTCTTT. It codes for CASSWGDRVNTEAFF. Using reference TRBV5-5 and TRBJ1-1 for the parts outside the CDR3, the full variable domain is DAGVTQSPTHLIKTRGQQVTLRCSPISGHKSVSWYQQVLGQGPQFIFQYYEKEERGRGNFPDRFSARQFPNYSSELNVNALLLGDSALYLCASSWGDRVNTEAFFGQGTRLTVV.

CDR3 DNA sequence: TGTGCCAGCAGTTACGGGGGGGTAGGCTATGGCTACACCTTC. Amino acid sequence: CASSYGGVGYGYTF. The V call is TRBV6-5, the J call TRBJ1-2; tentative D call: TRBD1 (5 bases). V was trimmed by 2 bases and J by 4 bases, leaving 11 bases between them. Germline values: CDR1 MNHEY, CDR2 SVGAGI. The CDR3 is made up of 14 amino acids.

The chain has TRBV29-1 and TRBJ1-3, with unresolved D. V lost 2 bases and J lost 1, with 6 bases in between. Germline values: CDR1 SQVTM, CDR2 ANQGSEA. This CDR3 comprises 13 residues. The CDR3, as DNA: TGCAGCGTTGAACTGAGGTCTGGAAACACCATATATTTT. Translating it yields CSVELRSGNTIYF.

The chain is built from TRBV5-8 and TRBJ2-5; D might be TRBD1 (6 bases). Per germline, CDR1 SGHTS and CDR2 YDEGEE. CDR3 length equals 15 residues. Trimming took 0 bases from V and 9 from J, leaving 18 bases between them. The CDR3 sequence: CASSLVQGNGVAQYF. Written as DNA, the CDR3 is TGTGCCAGCAGCTTGGTACAGGGTAATGGCGTGGCCCAGTACTTC.

This chain connects TRBV4-1 to TRBJ1-1; TRBD1 might be the D (5 bases). The CDR3 extends over 15 amino acids. Trimming took 0 bases from V and 2 from J, leaving 10 bases between them. The germline gives CDR1 MGHRA, CDR2 YSYEKL. For the CDR3, the DNA is TGCGCCAGCAGCCAAGAGGGGCGAGGCAACACTGAAGCTTTCTTT. Its translation: CASSQEGRGNTEAFF.

The chain links TRBV7-2 to TRBJ2-2, with D perhaps TRBD2 (6 bases). The V gene lost 2 bases and the J gene lost 6 bases, with 7 bases spanning the gap. The CDR3 is 13 residues long. Germline V lookup: CDR1 SGHTA, CDR2 FQGNSA. The CDR3: CASSLPGAGELFF. CDR3 in DNA: TGTGCCAGCAGCTTACCGGGGGCCGGGGAGCTGTTTTTT.

The rearrangement uses TRBV11-3 and TRBJ1-1; weak D call: TRBD1 (6 bases). V was clipped by 4 bases and J by 4 bases, with 10 bases between them. CDR1 SGHNT and CDR2 YENEEA come from the germline V gene. The CDR3 has 13 amino acids. The DNA for the CDR3 is TGTGCCAGCAGCTCCCTGACAGGCACTGAAGCTTTCTTT. Residues: CASSSLTGTEAFF.

The chain recombines TRBV9 with TRBJ1-6; D is uncertain. The CDR3 length is 14 residues. From germline, CDR1 is SGDLS and CDR2 YYNGEE. V shed 2 bases and J shed 9 bases, with 12 bases lying between them. Here the CDR3 DNA reads TGTGCCAGCAGCGTCCGCTTCGAGGGTTCACCCCTCCACTTT. The encoded protein is CASSVRFEGSPLHF.

CDR3 region: CASSKEPGQVNSPLHF. CDR3 nucleotide sequence: TGTGCCAGTAGTAAGGAACCGGGACAGGTGAATTCACCCCTCCACTTT. This chain links TRBV19 with TRBJ1-6, with TRBD1 identical over 8 bases. Germline V lookup: CDR1 LNHDA, CDR2 SQIVND (reference sequence). The CDR3 consists of 16 residues. The trim removed 4 bases at V and 7 bases at J, leaving 9 bases unmatched. Filled out from reference TRBV19 and TRBJ1-6, the complete variable domain reads DGGITQSPKYLFRKEGQNVTLSCEQNLNHDAMYWYRQDPGQGLRLIYYSQIVNDFQKGDIAEGYSVSREKKESFPLTVTSAQKNPTAFYLCASSKEPGQVNSPLHFGNGTRLTVT.

This chain links TRBV24-1 with TRBJ1-2; the D is unclear. CDR3 length: 11 residues. The V and J ends lost 1 base and 7 bases respectively, with 3 bases between them. Germline V gene lookup returns CDR1 KGHDR and CDR2 SFDVKD. The CDR3 bases are TGTGCCACCAGTGATTTCGGTGGCTACACCTTC. This sequence encodes CATSDFGGYTF.

The chain links TRBV27 to TRBJ1-5; D gene ambiguous. Trimming took off 4 bases at V and 5 bases at J, with 18 bases between the two ends. The CDR3 is 16 residues long. Looked up from germline, CDR1 is MNHEY and CDR2 is SMNVEV (reference sequence). CDR3 bases: TGTGCCAGCAGTTCGCAAGCGAGGGCCAAGTATCAGCCCCAGCATTTT. This codes for CASSSQARAKYQPQHF.

The J gene is TRBJ1-3, the V gene TRBV6-2 or TRBV6-3; tentative D call: TRBD1 (5 bases). The germline gives CDR1 MNHEY, CDR2 SVGEGT. This CDR3 region has 15 residues. Trimming shortened V by 0 bases and J by 2 bases, and 8 bases separated the two germline ends. Here the CDR3 reads CASSYSWTTGNTIYF. CDR3 nucleotides: TGTGCCAGCAGTTACTCGTGGACAACTGGAAACACCATATATTTT.

The chain is built from TRBV18 and TRBJ1-6; 8 nucleotides align to TRBD1. This CDR3 is 15 amino acids long. Germline trimming cut 4 bases from V and 5 bases from J; bases unmatched to any gene: 4. Germline CDR1 is KGHSH and CDR2 is LQKENI. CDR3 nucleotide sequence: TGTGCCAGCTCACGACCGACAGGGGATAATTCACCCCTCCACTTT. Amino acid sequence: CASSRPTGDNSPLHF. The complete variable domain, with remaining parts taken from reference TRBV18 and TRBJ1-6, reads NAGVMQNPRHLVRRRGQEARLRCSPMKGHSHVYWYRQLPEEGLKFMVYLQKENIIDESGMPKERFSAEFPKEGPSILRIQQVVRGDSAAYFCASSRPTGDNSPLHFGNGTRLTVT.

The rearrangement joins TRBV7-6 to TRBJ1-5; tentatively, D is TRBD1 (5 bases). The CDR3 contains 17 residues. The germline gives CDR1 SGHVS, CDR2 FNYEAQ. V lost 1 base to trimming and J lost 5 bases, with 18 bases between them. The CDR3 nucleotides read TGTGCCAGCAGCTTAGGCCTCAGGGTACGAACGCATCAGCCCCAGCATTTT. Its translation: CASSLGLRVRTHQPQHF.

The genes are TRBV10-2 and TRBJ2-2, with D perhaps matching TRBD1 (7 bases). The germline V gene encodes CDR1 WSHSY and CDR2 SAAADI. The V gene lost 4 bases and the J gene lost 6 bases, with 12 bases spanning the gap. CDR3 length: 14 residues. CDR3 coding DNA: TGCGCCAGCAGTGGGCAGGGGGGCCCCGGGGAGCTGTTTTTT. It specifies CASSGQGGPGELFF.